The 21 T cell receptor beta chains listed next were all sequenced from one sample in a study of T cell responses to AZD1222 COVID-19 vaccine. Sequenced by immunoSEQ multiplex PCR; TCRdb stores in-frame clones only, minus some. The data contain 150,000 or so clones, 91% of them seen just once; the ten biggest clones take up under 4%. The sample was peripheral blood, taken 28 days after the second AZD1222 dose. The receptors originated from an adult who received the AZD1222 COVID-19 vaccine.

The chain has TRBV6-4 and TRBJ1-1, with no clear D. This CDR3 has 15 amino acids. Germline V gives CDR1 MRHNA, CDR2 SNTAGT. V was clipped by 0 bases and J by 7 bases, with 15 bases between them. The CDR3 nucleotides read TGTGCCAGCAGTGACTCCGGTAACGGGATGAATGAAGCTTTCTTT. Its protein is CASSDSGNGMNEAFF.

As for this clone: Germline and junction disagree at one end, which may indicate a read error. The J gene is TRBJ1-5, the V gene TRBV7-7; no firm D call. CDR3 length equals 17 residues. Germline lookup yields CDR1 SSHAT and CDR2 FNYEAQ (reference sequence). CDR3 coding DNA: TGTGCTAGCAGCTTAGACGTTTCGGCGGTTAGCAATCAGCCCCAGCATTTT. It encodes CASSLDVSAVSNQPQHF. Filled out from reference TRBV7-7 and TRBJ1-5, the complete variable domain reads GAGVSQSPRYKVTKRGQDVTLRCDPISSHATLYWYQQALGQGPEFLTYFNYEAQPDKSGLPSDRFSAERPEGSISTLTIQRTEQRDSAMYRCASSLDVSAVSNQPQHFGDGTRLSIL.

The rearrangement links TRBV3-1 (or the pseudogene TRBV3-2) to TRBJ1-2; 9 positions match TRBD1. CDR3 length equals 14 residues. V lost 4 bases and J lost 7; bases outside the gene matches: 7. Germline V gives CDR1 LGHDT, CDR2 YNNKEL (reference sequence). CDR3 DNA: TGTGCCAGCAGCCCCACACAGGGGGCGGGTGGCTACACCTTC. Protein product: CASSPTQGAGGYTF.

The chain couples TRBV29-1 to TRBJ2-7; D call uncertain. CDR1 is SQVTM, CDR2 ANQGSEA, per germline. The CDR3 extends over 11 amino acids. Trimming took off 7 bases at V and 4 bases at J, with 11 bases between the two ends. The CDR3 region has the DNA TGCAGCGCCGAAACAGAATACGAGCAGTACTTC. It yields the protein CSAETEYEQYF.

This chain links TRBV7-8 with TRBJ2-1, with TRBD1 as a possible D gene (5 bases). Trimming cost V 5 bases and J 6 bases, with 14 bases left between them. This CDR3 region has 14 residues. Germline loops: CDR1 SGHVS, CDR2 FQNEAQ. CDR3 nucleotide sequence: TGTGCCAGCAGCAGACTCAGGGTTAGCAATGAGCAGTTCTTC. Translation gives CASSRLRVSNEQFF.

This chain connects TRBV27 to TRBJ2-7, with D unresolved. The germline V and J ends were trimmed by 5 bases and 0 bases, with 5 bases remaining between them. The CDR3 runs 12 residues. Germline CDR1 and CDR2: MNHEY and SMNVEV (reference sequence). The CDR3 region is CASSPSSYEQYF. The CDR3 nucleotides read TGTGCCAGCAGTCCGAGCTCCTACGAGCAGTACTTC.

This clone was counted a single time. V is TRBV6-1 and J is TRBJ2-7; 15 nucleotides match TRBD2. The V segment lost 3 bases and the J segment 6 bases; nucleotides outside the gene matches: 0. This CDR3 has 14 residues. Germline V gene data show CDR1 as MNHNS and CDR2 as SASEGT. The CDR3 nucleotides are TGTGCCAGCAGTGAGGGACTAGCGGGAGGCGAGCAGTACTTC. It encodes CASSEGLAGGEQYF.

This chain connects TRBV5-6 to TRBJ2-2, with unresolved D. This CDR3 contains 13 residues. Germline lookup yields CDR1 SGHDT and CDR2 YYEEEE. The V gene lost 1 base and the J gene lost 6 bases, with 7 bases spanning the gap. The CDR3 DNA reads as TGTGCCAGCAGCTTGCCCCACGCCGGGGAGCTGTTTTTT. The encoded protein is CASSLPHAGELFF.

The chain has TRBV6-5 and TRBJ1-6, with 9 nucleotides matching TRBD1. The J segment lost 10 bases and the V segment lost 7 bases, leaving 8 bases of the junction unmatched. CDR1 and CDR2 from the germline V gene are MNHEY and SVGAGI. The CDR3 is made up of 14 amino acids. The CDR3 DNA reads as TGTGCCAGCAACCAGGGACAGGGAAACTCACCCCTCCACTTT. Amino acids: CASNQGQGNSPLHF.

V gene TRBV14 combines with J gene TRBJ1-1; D is perhaps TRBD1 (5 bases). Germline CDR1 reads SGHDN; CDR2 reads FVKESK. Between the trimmed V and J ends, which lost 1 base and 5 bases, there was a span of 11 bases. The CDR3 has 14 amino acids. The CDR3 DNA reads TGTGCCAGCAGCCAAGGGGGCTGGGTAACTGAAGCTTTCTTT. This sequence encodes CASSQGGWVTEAFF.

This clone was picked up one time. The chain has TRBV6-5 and TRBJ1-5; the match to TRBD1 covers 8 bases. CDR3 size: 14 residues. V trimming: 5 bases; J trimming: 4 bases; junction bases outside the gene matches: 4. Germline lookup yields CDR1 MNHEY and CDR2 SVGAGI. The CDR3 bases are TGTGCCAGCAGTACAACAGGGGGGAATCAGCCCCAGCATTTT. Its translation: CASSTTGGNQPQHF.

The chain uses TRBV29-1 and TRBJ2-7; TRBD2 might be the D (5 bases). Trimming took off 4 bases at V and 6 bases at J, with 16 bases between the two ends. The length of the CDR3 is 13 residues. Looked up from germline, CDR1 is SQVTM and CDR2 is ANQGSEA. DNA for the CDR3: TGCAGCGTTGGGTACCGACCCCGGGGCGAGCAGTACTTC. It is translated as CSVGYRPRGEQYF.

This chain links TRBV20-1 with TRBJ2-1; D remains unclear. The CDR3 runs 10 residues. CDR1 is DFQATT and CDR2 is SNEGSKA in the germline V gene (reference sequence). With 5 bases removed from V and 8 bases from J, the gap between germline ends came to 7 bases. As DNA, the CDR3 is TGCAGTGCTGGTACCGATGAGCAGTTCTTC. As protein: CSAGTDEQFF.

CDR3 in DNA: TGTGCCTGGAGTGTACTGGGGTATTCGGGGGAGACCCAGTACTTC. It yields the protein CAWSVLGYSGETQYF. The chain combines TRBV30 with TRBJ2-5, with D tentatively TRBD2 (5 bases). Deletions cut 0 bases from V and 5 bases from J, with 16 bases between. This CDR3 region has 15 residues. Germline V CDR1 and CDR2: GTSNPN, SVGIG (reference sequence).

The table lists this clone with many counts. The sample carries other DNA sequences with the same CDR3. J is TRBJ2-2 and V is TRBV9; D not certain. Germline-derived CDR1 and CDR2 are SGDLS and YYNGEE. The CDR3 consists of 16 residues. Trimming left V 0 bases short and J 0 bases short, with 9 bases between. Here the CDR3 DNA reads TGTGCCAGCAGCGTAGCCCTAGAGGCGAACACCGGGGAGCTGTTTTTT. This codes for CASSVALEANTGELFF.

This clone was seen a single time. The chain links TRBV6-5 to TRBJ2-7; no clear D gene. CDR3 length: 15 amino acids. Trimming cost V 0 bases and J 5 bases, with 14 bases left between them. In germline, CDR1 is MNHEY, CDR2 SVGAGI. CDR3 coding DNA: TGTGCCAGCAGTTACTCGAATCCGGCAGTCGACGAGCAGTACTTC. This translates into CASSYSNPAVDEQYF.

This chain uses TRBV4-1 with TRBJ2-2; 9 nucleotides align to TRBD2. J lost 4 bases, V lost 3 bases, and 12 bases had no gene match. Germline CDR1 is MGHRA and CDR2 is YSYEKL. This CDR3 comprises 18 residues. CDR3 in DNA: TGCGCCAGCAGCCAGGGCCGGATAGCGGGAGATGGCACCGGGGAGCTGTTTTTT. Translated, it gives CASSQGRIAGDGTGELFF.

In its sample, this clone was seen a few times. Other nucleotide sequences from this sample produce the same CDR3. The V and J genes are TRBV5-6 and TRBJ2-7; D unclear. V gave up 3 bases and J gave up 2 bases, with 9 bases separating them. The CDR3 length is 13 residues. Germline V gives CDR1 SGHDT, CDR2 YYEEEE. CDR3 protein: CASSSITPYEQYF. The CDR3 DNA sequence: TGTGCCAGCAGCTCGATTACACCCTACGAGCAGTACTTC.

The chain combines TRBV7-2 with TRBJ1-5; no clear D. This CDR3 contains 13 residues. In germline, CDR1 is SGHTA, CDR2 FQGNSA. Trimming shortened V by 1 base and J by 5 bases, and 6 bases separated the two germline ends. The CDR3 loop reads CASSLGQDQPQHF. In DNA form, the CDR3 reads TGTGCCAGCAGCTTAGGGCAGGATCAGCCCCAGCATTTT.

The chain links TRBV27 to TRBJ1-2; D gene ambiguous. The CDR3 is 14 amino acids. Trimming left V 0 bases short and J 8 bases short, with 13 bases between. Germline assignment: CDR1 MNHEY and CDR2 SMNVEV (reference sequence). CDR3 bases: TGTGCCAGCAGTTTATCGGTCAGCAGAGGCGGCTACACCTTC. This translates into CASSLSVSRGGYTF.

V and J are TRBV24-1 and TRBJ2-5; D remains ambiguous. Germline loops: CDR1 KGHDR, CDR2 SFDVKD. The germline V and J ends were trimmed by 4 bases and 1 base, with 15 bases remaining between them. CDR3 length: 16 residues. CDR3 amino acids: CATSDPVEAVQETQYF. CDR3 in DNA: TGTGCCACCAGTGACCCCGTCGAAGCTGTCCAAGAGACCCAGTACTTC.